This is a list of T cell receptor beta chains from one sample in a study of CD4 and CD8 cells across lung adenocarcinoma regions. TCRdb re-called the PCR reads through MiXCR, storing one row per CDR3 protein. The table lists tens of thousands of distinct CDR3 sequences, 45% to 50% of them singletons. The sequenced sample consisted of CD8+ T cells from the center of a lung tumor. These receptors came from a male donor with lung adenocarcinoma. The CD4 and CD8 labels of this study may be unreliable. Each CDR3 is given with its conserved first and last residue. D genes are given only for firm matches. Clone size is not always given. Where it is, it says once, few, many or a class for expanded clones.

size: -
D: TRBD2
V: TRBV5-1
J: TRBJ2-1
DNA: TGCGCCAGCAGCTCATGGACTAGCGGGGGGGGTGAGCAGTTCTTC
CDR3: CASSSWTSGGGEQFF

size: -
D: TRBD1
V: TRBV6-1
J: TRBJ1-2
DNA: TGTGCCAGCAGCGAAGCCGGGACAGGGGGCAATGGCTACACCTTC
CDR3: CASSEAGTGGNGYTF

size: -
D: TRBD2
V: TRBV20-1
J: TRBJ2-1
DNA: TGCAGTGCTAAGGGACTAGCCCACGAAGGGTTTCAGTTCTTC
CDR3: CSAKGLAHEGFQFF

size: -
D: -
V: TRBV6-5
J: TRBJ2-3
DNA: TGTGCCAGCGGTTACCGCCAGGGAAGGACGCAGTACTTT
CDR3: CASGYRQGRTQYF

size: once
D: TRBD2
V: TRBV6-1
J: TRBJ2-2
DNA: TGTGCCAGCAGTAGACTAGCGGATAACACCGGGGAGCTGTTTTTT
CDR3: CASSRLADNTGELFF

size: medium-sized
D: -
V: TRBV10-1
J: TRBJ2-4
DNA: TGCGCCAGCAGTGAACACCCAGCCGAGAACATTCAGTACTTC
CDR3: CASSEHPAENIQYF

size: few
D: -
V: TRBV4-1
J: TRBJ2-2
DNA: TGCGCCAGCAGCCAAGATATTGCCGGTGGCACCGGGGAGCTGTTTTTT
CDR3: CASSQDIAGGTGELFF

size: few
D: TRBD1
V: TRBV6-1
J: TRBJ2-3
DNA: TGTGCCAGCAGGCGCGGACAGGGAAGCACAGATACGCAGTATTTT
CDR3: CASRRGQGSTDTQYF

size: many
D: TRBD1
V: TRBV6-1
J: TRBJ2-7
DNA: TGTGCCAGCAGACAGGGGATTTCCTACGAGCAGTACTTC
CDR3: CASRQGISYEQYF

size: many
D: -
V: TRBV6-5
J: TRBJ1-1
DNA: TGTGCCAGCAGTTACCAAACAGGGACGGCTTTCTTT
CDR3: CASSYQTGTAFF

size: -
D: -
V: TRBV6-1
J: TRBJ2-7
DNA: TGTGCCAGCAGTGCATCGTGGGAATCCTACGAGCAGTACTTC
CDR3: CASSASWESYEQYF

size: many
D: -
V: TRBV6-1
J: TRBJ2-3
DNA: TGTGCCAGCAGTGAACGGAAGCAGACAGATACGCAGTATTTT
CDR3: CASSERKQTDTQYF

size: -
D: -
V: TRBV6-1
J: TRBJ2-3
DNA: TGTGCCAGGGGGCAGGAAGGGAAAGATACGCAGTATTTT
CDR3: CARGQEGKDTQYF

size: -
D: TRBD2
V: TRBV7-8
J: TRBJ2-2
DNA: TGTGCCAGCAGAGCGGGAGGCGCGAACACCGGGGAGCTGTTTTTT
CDR3: CASRAGGANTGELFF

size: -
D: TRBD2
V: TRBV5-1
J: TRBJ2-1
DNA: TGCGCCAGCAGCTCGACTAGCGGGAGAACCAATGAGCAGTTCTTC
CDR3: CASSSTSGRTNEQFF

size: -
D: TRBD1
V: TRBV6-1
J: TRBJ2-7
DNA: TGTGCCAGCGGAATCACGGGACAGGGGAAAAATGAGCAGTACTTC
CDR3: CASGITGQGKNEQYF

size: -
D: TRBD2
V: TRBV6-1
J: TRBJ2-2
DNA: TGTGCCAGCAGACTAGCGGGAGGGAAGGCCGGGGAGCTGTTTTTT
CDR3: CASRLAGGKAGELFF

size: -
D: -
V: TRBV6-1
J: TRBJ2-4
DNA: TGTGCCAGCAGAGCCAATGAAGTTCAGTACTTC
CDR3: CASRANEVQYF

size: many
D: -
V: TRBV11-1
J: TRBJ2-7
DNA: TGTGCCAGCAGCTTTCGGCGTGGTCGGGCCTACGAGCAGTACTTC
CDR3: CASSFRRGRAYEQYF

size: many
D: TRBD2
V: TRBV27
J: TRBJ2-3
DNA: TGTGCCAGCAAACTAGCGGGAGGGACAGATACGCAGTATTTT
CDR3: CASKLAGGTDTQYF

size: many
D: TRBD2
V: TRBV6-5
J: TRBJ2-7
DNA: TGTGCCAGCAGTTACTCCCCGGGACTAACCTACGAGCAGTACTTC
CDR3: CASSYSPGLTYEQYF

size: -
D: -
V: TRBV6-5
J: TRBJ2-6
DNA: TGTGCCAGCAGTTATTCCGCGGGTAGCTCTGGGGCCAACGTCCTGACTTTC
CDR3: CASSYSAGSSGANVLTF

size: -
D: -
V: TRBV27
J: TRBJ2-5
DNA: TGTGCCAGCAGTTCACCTGCAGAGACCCAGTACTTC
CDR3: CASSSPAETQYF

size: -
D: -
V: TRBV14
J: TRBJ1-1
DNA: TGTGCCAGCAGCCCAGAGACCCCGAACACTGAAGCTTTCTTT
CDR3: CASSPETPNTEAFF

size: -
D: -
V: TRBV7-8
J: TRBJ2-4
DNA: TGCGGCGGCACGGGGGTATGCGCCAAAAACACTCAGTACTTC
CDR3: CGGTGVCAKNTQYF

size: few
D: -
V: TRBV6-1
J: TRBJ2-2
DNA: TGTGCCAGCAGTACCCAAGCTGGGTCGCGTCCCGGGGAGCTGTTTTTT
CDR3: CASSTQAGSRPGELFF

size: -
D: TRBD2
V: TRBV6-1
J: TRBJ2-7
DNA: TGTGCCAGCAGTGAAGCGGGGGTGGGAGGGAGAAACACGCAGTACTTC
CDR3: CASSEAGVGGRNTQYF

size: many
D: -
V: TRBV6-1
J: TRBJ2-7
DNA: TGTGCCAGCAGTGGGGGTGGGAGCGAGCAGTACTTC
CDR3: CASSGGGSEQYF

size: many
D: -
V: TRBV7-2
J: TRBJ2-3
DNA: TGTGCCAGCAGCCCAAGGGCCATCACAGATACGCAGTATTTT
CDR3: CASSPRAITDTQYF